This TCR beta chain stems from a study of T cell responses to AZD1222 COVID-19 vaccine. Trimming removed 0 bases from V and 2 bases from J, with 11 bases in between. CDR1 is MGHRA, CDR2 YSYEKL, per germline. The CDR3 is made up of 15 amino acids. Assay: immunoSEQ multiplex PCR; the TCRdb copy retains only in-frame clones and omits some. The data show around 65,000 clones, with around four fifths seen just once and roughly 25% held by the top ten. This clonotype was sampled from an adult who received the AZD1222 COVID-19 vaccine. The material sequenced was peripheral blood, taken 28 days after the second AZD1222 dose. This rearrangement joins TRBV4-1 to TRBJ2-7; no clear D. CDR3: CASSQEALPTYEQYF. The CDR3 DNA follows: TGCGCCAGCAGCCAAGAGGCGCTACCCACCTACGAGCAGTACTTC.